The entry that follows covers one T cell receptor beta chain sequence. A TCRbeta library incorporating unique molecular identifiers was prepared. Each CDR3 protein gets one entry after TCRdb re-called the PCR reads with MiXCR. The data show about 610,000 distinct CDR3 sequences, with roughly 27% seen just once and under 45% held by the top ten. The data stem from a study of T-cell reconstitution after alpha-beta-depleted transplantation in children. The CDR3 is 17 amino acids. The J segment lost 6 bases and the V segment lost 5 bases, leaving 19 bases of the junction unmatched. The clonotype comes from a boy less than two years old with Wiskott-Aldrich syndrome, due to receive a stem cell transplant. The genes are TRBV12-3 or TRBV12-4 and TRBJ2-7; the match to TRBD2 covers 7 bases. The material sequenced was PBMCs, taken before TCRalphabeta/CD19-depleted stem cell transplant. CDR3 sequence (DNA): TGTGCCAGCAGTCCGGGGGACTACCCAAAGGGGTCCCGCGAGCAGTACTTC. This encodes CASSPGDYPKGSREQYF.